Reported below is one TCR beta chain. Its specificity is not known. The germline gives CDR1 GTSNPN, CDR2 SVGIG (reference sequence). The V end was cut by 0 bases, the J end by 3 bases, with 5 bases between. CDR3 length: 12 amino acids. This sample was included in a study of cytomegalovirus exposure and HLA in healthy donors. Study findings and constraints: About 87% or about 30% of the time was how often most TCR beta V segments were productive, according to an earlier analysis. Some public TCRs appeared in many individuals, while most sequences were rare.

Amplification used 60 Vbeta primers and 13 Jbeta primers. The assay was immunoSEQ multiplex PCR, and TCRdb's table has in-frame clones only and misses some. Its table lists about 160,000 clones. The specimen was PBMCs. The TCR originated in a woman in her forties or fifties in good health and CMV-seronegative. V usage is TRBV30 and J usage is TRBJ1-1, with unresolved D. In nucleotides, the CDR3 is TGTGCCTGGAGTGTATTATACACTGAAGCTTTCTTT. Translated: CAWSVLYTEAFF.